The source of this T cell receptor beta chain is a study of technical replicates of blood from a few donors. Method: immunoSEQ multiplex PCR; TCRdb's copy keeps in-frame clones and lacks some. The top ten hold about 4.6% of the sample, which has around 65,000 clones, approximately 89% seen once. In germline, CDR1 is MNHEY, CDR2 SMNVEV (reference sequence). The CDR3 length is 14 residues. Unmatched junction bases numbered 1, after V lost 2 bases and J lost 5 bases. The chain joins TRBV27 to TRBJ2-3; 10 bases are a match to TRBD2. Sequencing was carried out using PBMCs. The source of this sequence is a human donor in good health. Some clones in this sample may be carry-over from other donors' samples. The CDR3: CASSLTSGKDTQYF. CDR3 bases: TGTGCCAGCAGTTTAACTAGCGGGAAAGATACGCAGTATTTT.